The 11 T cell receptor beta chains below were found in one sample sequenced in a study of T-cell reconstitution after alpha-beta-depleted transplantation in children. The authors prepared the TCRbeta library with unique molecular identifiers. TCRdb re-called the PCR reads with MiXCR, one entry per CDR3 protein. Altogether around 250,000 distinct CDR3 sequences are present, 9.5% to 10% being singletons, with the ten largest covering around a tenth. Sample: PBMCs from the stem cell graft donor, taken from the stem cell graft. These receptors all stem from a human donor who donated a stem cell graft to a child with SCID.

V is TRBV20-1 and J is TRBJ2-3; D gene uncertain. Between the trimmed V and J ends, which lost 0 bases and 0 bases, there was a span of 16 bases. Germline assignment: CDR1 DFQATT and CDR2 SNEGSKA (reference sequence). This CDR3 is built from 17 residues. The CDR3 bases are TGCAGTGCTAGAGATGTCGTCTCGAGCATAAGCACAGATACGCAGTATTTT. It translates to CSARDVVSSISTDTQYF.

This clonotype appeared a few times. The V gene is TRBV19, the J gene TRBJ2-2, with 7 bases matching TRBD1. This CDR3 spans 14 amino acids. Germline assignment: CDR1 LNHDA and CDR2 SQIVND (reference sequence). CDR3 nucleotide sequence: TGTGGCTCCTCCGGGACAGCAAGATCCGGGGAGCTGTTTTTT. Protein product: CGSSGTARSGELFF.

This clonotype was detected many times. V is TRBV5-5 and J is TRBJ2-2; D gene ambiguous. Trimming cost V 0 bases and J 2 bases, with 8 bases left between them. The CDR3 is 15 residues long. From germline, CDR1 is SGHKS and CDR2 YYEKEE (reference sequence). CDR3 in amino acids: CASSLVGFNTGELFF. DNA of the CDR3: TGTGCCAGCAGCTTGGTTGGGTTCAACACCGGGGAGCTGTTTTTT.

CDR3 in amino acids: CAISRTALNTEAFF. CDR3 in DNA: TGTGCCATCAGTCGGACGGCACTGAACACTGAAGCTTTCTTT. The chain carries TRBV10-3 and TRBJ1-1; D is uncertain. Germline lookup yields CDR1 ENHRY and CDR2 SYGVKD. This CDR3 is built from 14 residues. V was cut by 5 bases and J by 0 bases, with 10 bases left in between.

There are a few counts of this clonotype. The chain joins TRBV7-2 to TRBJ2-7, with 7 bases aligning to TRBD2. J was trimmed by 4 bases and V by 2 bases; bases with no gene match: 2. CDR3 size: 13 residues. From germline, CDR1 is SGHTA and CDR2 FQGNSA. CDR3 residues: CASSLRREYEQYF. CDR3 DNA sequence: TGTGCCAGCAGCTTACGGCGGGAGTACGAGCAGTACTTC.

This clonotype was counted only a few times. This chain links TRBV6-2 or TRBV6-3 with TRBJ1-2; TRBD1 matches at 9 bases. Trimming at V came to 7 bases and at J to 8 bases, leaving 5 bases not matched to a gene. The length of the CDR3 is 12 residues. CDR1 and CDR2 (germline): MNHEY, SVGEGT. The CDR3 bases are TGTGCCAGCATTCAGACAGGGGGAGGCTACACCTTC. This encodes CASIQTGGGYTF.

The genes are TRBV6-1 and TRBJ2-7; 8 nucleotides match TRBD1. V lost 6 bases and J lost 2; bases outside the gene matches: 6. The CDR3 sequence is 14 residues long. Germline CDR1 is MNHNS and CDR2 is SASEGT. The CDR3 coding sequence is TGTGCCAGCAGCGCCGGGACAGGACCCTACGAGCAGTACTTC. It yields the protein CASSAGTGPYEQYF.

This clonotype was picked up many times. The chain joins TRBV25-1 to TRBJ2-3, with 11 positions matching TRBD2. V was clipped by 4 bases and J by 6 bases; unmatched bases: 9. Germline lookup yields CDR1 MGHDK and CDR2 SYGVNS. The CDR3 totals 16 residues. CDR3 residues: CASSGLAGGPRDTQYF. The CDR3 nucleotides are TGTGCCAGCAGTGGGTTAGCGGGGGGGCCCCGGGATACGCAGTATTTT.

The sample holds a few counts of this clonotype. The chain uses TRBV12-3 or TRBV12-4 and TRBJ1-2; weak D call: TRBD1 (5 bases). The CDR3 loop spans 12 amino acids. Trimming removed 3 bases at V and 7 bases at J, with 9 bases between. The CDR3 bases are TGTGCCAGCAGTTTTGCGGGACCTGGCTACACCTTC. It is translated as CASSFAGPGYTF.

V is TRBV2 and J is TRBJ1-5; D not certain. The germline gives CDR1 SNHLY, CDR2 FYNNEI. CDR3 length: 14 residues. Trimming stripped 4 bases from V and 4 bases from J, with 11 bases between. The CDR3 region is CASSAHKINQPQHF. CDR3 DNA: TGTGCCAGCAGTGCCCACAAGATTAATCAGCCCCAGCATTTT.

The rearrangement links TRBV12-3 or TRBV12-4 to TRBJ2-1; TRBD1 agrees at 8 bases. The junction had 4 bases not matched to a gene; V was cut back by 3 bases and J by 9 bases. The CDR3 loop spans 13 amino acids. CDR3 bases: TGTGCCAGCAGTTTCACAGGGGGAGGTGAGCAGTTCTTC. It codes for CASSFTGGGEQFF.